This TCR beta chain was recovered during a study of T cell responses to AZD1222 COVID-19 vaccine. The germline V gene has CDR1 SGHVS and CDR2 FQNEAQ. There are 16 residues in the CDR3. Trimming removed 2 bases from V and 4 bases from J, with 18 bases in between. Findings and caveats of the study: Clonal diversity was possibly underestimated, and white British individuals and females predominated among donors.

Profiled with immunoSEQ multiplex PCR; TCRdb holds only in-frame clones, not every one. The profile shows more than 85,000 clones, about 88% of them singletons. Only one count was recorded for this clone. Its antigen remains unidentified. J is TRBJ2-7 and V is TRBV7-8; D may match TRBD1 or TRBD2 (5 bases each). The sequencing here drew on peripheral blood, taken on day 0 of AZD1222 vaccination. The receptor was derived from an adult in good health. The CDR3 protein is CASSLWTTGAKYEQYF. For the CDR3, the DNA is TGTGCCAGCAGCTTATGGACAACCGGGGCAAAATACGAGCAGTACTTC.